The clone carrying this T cell receptor (beta chain) was detected a few times. From the RT-PCR reads, TCRdb called clonotypes with MiXCR, one entry per CDR3 protein. The sample shows some 880,000 distinct CDR3 sequences, over 15% of them seen only once. The data stem from a study of patients and donors after allogeneic stem cell transplantation. The source material was blood, either unsorted or a sorted T cell fraction (not recorded which). The sequence came from a human donor who was either an allogeneic HSCT recipient or a stem cell or donor lymphocyte infusion donor (not recorded which). It is not recorded whose cells these are; they may come from a transplant donor.

CDR3 DNA sequence: TGTGCCACCGAAAGGGGAAAGAACACTGAAGCTTTCTTT. Translated: CATERGKNTEAFF. The gene calls are TRBV6-1 and TRBJ1-1; tentatively, D is TRBD1 (5 bases). V gave up 10 bases and J gave up 1 base, with 13 bases separating them. Germline V gene data show CDR1 as MNHNS and CDR2 as SASEGT. The CDR3 runs 13 residues.